This T cell receptor beta chain is drawn from a study of blood T cell repertoires in COVID-19. Study background: The United States, Italy and Spain supplied acute and convalescent COVID-19 samples.

The CDR3 is 14 residues long. V was trimmed by 6 bases and J by 4 bases, leaving 15 bases between them. Germline V lookup: CDR1 MNHEY, CDR2 SVGAGI. Enrolled through a virtual design, the participants were between roughly 18 and 95 years of age and came from about two dozen US areas. Assignments of participants to cohorts depended upon their own reported clinical history. Here immunoSEQ multiplex PCR was the method, and the copy in TCRdb shows in-frame clones only, minus some. The table lists around 230,000 clones, approximately 90% of them singletons. The clonotype comes from a man aged 18 to 30 with acute COVID-19. The rearrangement links TRBV6-5 to TRBJ1-1, with a weak D call TRBD1 (5 bases). Sequenced input: PBMCs or T cells enriched from blood (not recorded which). CDR3 residues: CASSSGLGGTEAFF. Here the CDR3 DNA reads TGTGCCAGCAGCTCCGGGCTCGGGGGCACTGAAGCTTTCTTT.